The clone carrying this T cell receptor beta chain was picked up many times. Researchers amplified the TCR beta CDR3 regions from RNA transcripts. The HTBI primer set served for first-round RT-PCR of the TCR CDR3. MiXCR, applied by TCRdb to the multiplex PCR reads, yields one record per CDR3 protein. Seen here are 480,000 or so distinct CDR3 sequences, 40% to 50% observed once, and the top ten hold about 45%. The record originates from a study of T cells in Graves' hyperthyroidism and ophthalmopathy. Trimming left V 1 base short and J 4 bases short, with 8 bases between. Germline V gene data show CDR1 as SGHRS and CDR2 as YFSETQ. The CDR3 is 14 residues long.

J is TRBJ2-2 and V is TRBV5-1; tentatively, D is TRBD1 (5 bases). The TCR originated in an adult woman with Graves' disease, either hyperthyroidism or ophthalmopathy (not recorded which). Sequencing was carried out using peripheral blood or thyroid tissue (not recorded which). Here the CDR3 reads CASSLTGSTGELFF. CDR3 nucleotides: TGCGCCAGCAGCTTGACAGGAAGCACCGGGGAGCTGTTTTTT.